This section outlines one T cell receptor (beta chain) sequence together with its context. This specimen comes from a study of OX40 agonist ivuxolimab in advanced cancers. CDR3 length: 15 residues. V shed 3 bases and J 3 bases; nucleotides not matched to a gene: 8. Germline lookup yields CDR1 SGHTA and CDR2 FQGNSA. Only in-frame clones appear in the TCRdb table, and some are missing; sequencing was by immunoSEQ multiplex PCR. The sample has 60,000 to 100,000 clones; about 84% are singletons. The cohort excluded patients with autoimmune disease history or systemic immunosuppression. The chain recombines TRBV7-2 with TRBJ2-7, with 7 bases identical to TRBD2. This receptor was taken from an adult with an advanced solid tumor such as melanoma, head and neck, liver or kidney cancer. Sequenced here: CD4+ or CD8+ T cells sorted from blood, sampled in a trial of the OX40 agonist ivuxolimab. The CDR3 sequence is CASSFMASGIYEQYF. CDR3 DNA sequence: TGTGCCAGCAGCTTTATGGCTAGCGGTATCTACGAGCAGTACTTC. Supplemented by reference TRBV7-2 and TRBJ2-7, the full variable domain reads GAGVSQSPSNKVTEKGKDVELRCDPISGHTALYWYRQSLGQGLEFLIYFQGNSAPDKSGLPSDRFSAERTGGSVSTLTIQRTQQEDSAVYLCASSFMASGIYEQYFGPGTRLTVT.